Described below is a single TCR beta chain sequence and its context. Its target is unknown. Being one base from a much bigger clone, this may be a read error. A constant-region primer served to make TCR beta cDNA from about 500 ng total RNA. Employing slightly modified ARM-PCR, three nested multiplex PCR rounds were run, and these gave rise to the TCR beta libraries. Running 10 cycles apiece, the first two PCR rounds relied on TRBV1-TRBV30 forward primers together with a C-beta reverse primer. TCRdb ran MiXCR on the multiplex PCR reads and lists one entry per CDR3 protein. The top ten clones hold less than 30% of a sample with approximately 80,000 distinct CDR3 sequences, around 66% of them seen once. The sample comes from a study of tumor-infiltrating lymphocytes in primary liver carcinoma. Findings and caveats of the study: Pairs of tumor regions overlapped more than tumor-adjacent and tumor-blood pairs did. Tumor top-250-clone fractions significantly exceeded those of blood (p = 0.039).

Unsorted bulk tissue (roughly 20-31 mg) underwent RNA and DNA co-extraction. Chronic HBV infection was present, with no prior treatment. Trimming left V 7 bases short and J 7 bases short, with 14 bases between. CDR3 length: 12 residues. CDR1 and CDR2 (germline): SNHLY, FYNNEI. The receptor's source is a man aged 40-49 years with primary liver carcinoma and hepatitis B virus infection. Sequenced input: tumor-adjacent normal liver tissue. This chain connects TRBV2 to TRBJ2-7, with D perhaps TRBD2 (6 bases). The CDR3 reads CASIDGGQEQYF. The CDR3 nucleotides are TGTGCCAGCATTGACGGGGGTCAGGAGCAGTACTTC.